These T cell receptor beta chains were read from a single sample in a study of blood T cells in healthy people across ages. Using its own MiXCR run on the 5' RACE reads, TCRdb lists one record per CDR3 protein. The sample contains hundreds of thousands of distinct CDR3 sequences, around 24% of which appear only once. Another study also made use of these data, one on T cells of mothers and their children.

Sequences were obtained from blood. The source of these receptors is a boy younger than 18 in good health. Each CDR3 is given with its conserved first and last residue. D genes are given only for firm matches. Not all rows give a size; the values are once, few, many and, for expanded clones, a class.

.	TRBV25-1	.	TRBJ1-4	CASDGDGNERLFF	TGTGCCAGCGACGGGGACGGAAATGAAAGACTGTTTTTT
many	TRBV7-9	.	TRBJ2-1	CASSLALTSGYNEQFF	TGTGCCAGCAGCTTAGCCCTCACTTCGGGCTACAATGAGCAGTTCTTC
.	TRBV2	.	TRBJ2-2	CASSESGELFF	TGTGCCAGCAGTGAATCGGGGGAGCTGTTTTTT
many	TRBV7-2	.	TRBJ2-3	CASSLLDTQYF	TGTGCCAGCAGCTTACTAGATACGCAGTATTTT
few	TRBV27	.	TRBJ2-1	CASSLRSSAYNEQFF	TGTGCCAGCAGTTTGAGGTCCTCCGCCTACAATGAGCAGTTCTTC
few	TRBV6-2/TRBV6-3	.	TRBJ2-4	CASSYSRNRPIQYF	TGTGCCAGCAGTTACTCGAGAAATAGACCCATTCAGTACTTC
few	TRBV5-5	.	TRBJ2-5	CASSSARTENLEIQYF	TGTGCCAGCAGCTCGGCCCGGACAGAAAATTTGGAGATCCAGTACTTC
few	TRBV19	TRBD2	TRBJ2-1	CASSERDGSYNEQFF	TGTGCCAGTAGTGAGCGGGATGGATCCTACAATGAGCAGTTCTTC
.	TRBV4-3	.	TRBJ1-3	CASGSRNTIYF	TGCGCCAGCGGAAGTAGAAACACCATATATTTT
.	TRBV20-1	.	TRBJ2-7	CSARDSRRVPYEQYF	TGCAGTGCTAGAGATTCTAGGCGGGTTCCCTACGAGCAGTACTTC
.	TRBV4-3	.	TRBJ1-6	CASSQDRDNSPLHF	TGCGCCAGCAGCCAAGATCGGGATAACTCACCCCTCCACTTT
.	TRBV10-3	TRBD1	TRBJ1-4	CAISVDRGNEKLFF	TGTGCCATCAGTGTAGACAGGGGAAATGAAAAACTGTTTTTT
.	TRBV9	TRBD1	TRBJ1-1	CASSVGGQGWTEAFF	TGTGCCAGCAGCGTAGGAGGACAGGGATGGACTGAAGCTTTCTTT
.	TRBV24-1	TRBD1	TRBJ2-5	CATSLTGEETQYF	TGTGCCACCTCCCTGACAGGGGAAGAGACCCAGTACTTC
.	TRBV12-3/TRBV12-4	.	TRBJ1-1	CSSGAVGAFF	TGTTCCAGCGGGGCAGTCGGCGCTTTCTTT
.	TRBV3-1	.	TRBJ2-7	CASSQRTGGEQYF	TGTGCCAGCAGCCAAAGAACTGGCGGCGAGCAGTACTTC
.	TRBV9	.	TRBJ2-3	CASSIGLELTDTQYF	TGTGCCAGCAGCATAGGACTCGAACTCACAGATACGCAGTATTTT
.	TRBV6-6	.	TRBJ1-2	CASSPGRAGGYTF	TGTGCCAGCAGTCCCGGCCGCGCGGGCGGCTACACCTTC
.	TRBV30	.	TRBJ2-1	CAWSARQGGEQFF	TGTGCCTGGAGTGCCAGGCAAGGCGGTGAGCAGTTCTTC
.	TRBV30	.	TRBJ2-7	CAWSVQQGLYEQYF	TGTGCCTGGAGTGTACAGCAGGGACTCTACGAGCAGTACTTC
few	TRBV4-3	.	TRBJ2-2	CASSQDIHGPNTGELFF	TGCGCCAGCAGCCAAGATATACACGGACCAAACACCGGGGAGCTGTTTTTT
.	TRBV10-3	.	TRBJ1-4	CAISDRGQATNEKLFF	TGTGCCATCAGTGACCGGGGGCAGGCAACTAATGAAAAACTGTTTTTT
.	TRBV10-3	TRBD2	TRBJ2-7	CAISVLASGRNEQYF	TGTGCCATCAGTGTCTTGGCTAGCGGGAGAAACGAGCAGTACTTC
.	TRBV29-1	.	TRBJ1-1	CSVTQGRNTEAFF	TGCAGCGTCACCCAGGGGAGGAACACTGAAGCTTTCTTT
many	TRBV6-2/TRBV6-3	TRBD1	TRBJ2-5	CASGTGSQETQYF	TGTGCCAGCGGGACAGGATCACAAGAGACCCAGTACTTC
few	TRBV20-1	.	TRBJ1-6	CSARSSPSYNSPLHF	TGCAGTGCTAGATCGAGTCCTTCCTATAATTCACCCCTCCACTTT
.	TRBV6-4	.	TRBJ2-6	CASSDSSRSGANVLTF	TGTGCCAGCAGTGACTCATCTCGCTCTGGGGCCAACGTCCTGACTTTC
few	TRBV27	.	TRBJ1-5	CASSEGGPPSQQPQHF	TGTGCCAGCAGTGAGGGGGGCCCACCCTCCCAACAGCCCCAGCATTTT
.	TRBV6-6	TRBD1	TRBJ2-7	CASSYSQGDNEQYF	TGTGCCAGCAGTTACTCACAGGGGGACAACGAGCAGTACTTC
.	TRBV6-5	.	TRBJ2-3	CASSYQSEITDTQYF	TGTGCCAGCAGTTACCAATCGGAGATCACAGATACGCAGTATTTT
.	TRBV12-3/TRBV12-4	.	TRBJ2-7	CASSFSGDSSYEQYF	TGTGCCAGCAGCTTTTCGGGGGACAGCAGCTACGAGCAGTACTTC
few	TRBV10-3	TRBD1	TRBJ2-1	CAITQDRVGYNEQFF	TGTGCCATCACACAGGACAGGGTAGGGTACAATGAGCAGTTCTTC
.	TRBV20-1	.	TRBJ1-2	CSAREPTGYGYTF	TGCAGTGCTAGAGAACCGACAGGTTATGGCTACACCTTC
few	TRBV28	TRBD1	TRBJ2-7	CASSQPGQGRTYEQYF	TGTGCCAGCAGTCAACCGGGACAGGGGCGAACCTACGAGCAGTACTTC
.	TRBV12-3/TRBV12-4	.	TRBJ2-2	CASKMNWDTGELFF	TGTGCCAGTAAAATGAACTGGGACACCGGGGAGCTGTTTTTT
.	TRBV3-1	.	TRBJ2-3	CASSQEETWGVNTQYF	TGTGCCAGCAGCCAAGAGGAGACCTGGGGGGTAAATACGCAGTATTTT
few	TRBV18	TRBD2	TRBJ2-1	CASSPIPGTSLNEQFF	TGTGCCAGCTCACCCATCCCGGGGACTAGCTTAAATGAGCAGTTCTTC
.	TRBV24-1	TRBD1	TRBJ2-7	CATSDPGTGGSYEQYF	TGTGCCACCAGTGACCCCGGGACAGGGGGCTCCTACGAGCAGTACTTC
.	TRBV5-5	.	TRBJ1-3	CASSFGGFGNTIYF	TGTGCCAGCAGCTTTGGGGGATTTGGAAACACCATATATTTT
.	TRBV7-9	.	TRBJ2-3	CASSSSNQGWSTDTQYF	TGTGCCAGCAGCTCCTCTAATCAGGGGTGGAGCACAGATACGCAGTATTTT
few	TRBV7-2	.	TRBJ2-7	CASSLVSQTVGEQYF	TGTGCCAGCAGCTTAGTTAGCCAGACCGTGGGCGAGCAGTACTTC
few	TRBV6-5	.	TRBJ2-7	CASSYSGGGYEQYF	TGTGCCAGCAGTTACTCCGGAGGGGGCTACGAGCAGTACTTC
few	TRBV5-4	TRBD1	TRBJ2-5	CASSLAGQATTQYF	TGTGCCAGCAGCTTGGCCGGACAGGCCACGACCCAGTACTTC
many	TRBV6-2/TRBV6-3	.	TRBJ2-1	CASSSPYNEQFF	TGTGCCAGCAGTTCTCCCTACAATGAGCAGTTCTTC
.	TRBV14	TRBD1	TRBJ1-4	CASKKTGGRDEKLFF	TGTGCCAGCAAAAAGACAGGGGGTCGAGATGAAAAACTGTTTTTT
few	TRBV5-1	.	TRBJ1-2	CASSLLGPNYGYTF	TGCGCCAGCAGCCTCCTTGGTCCTAACTATGGCTACACCTTC
few	TRBV7-2	.	TRBJ2-1	CASSLDPAPLDNEQFF	TGTGCCAGCAGCTTAGACCCGGCCCCTCTGGATAATGAGCAGTTCTTC
few	TRBV12-3/TRBV12-4	.	TRBJ1-5	CASSLNRVRQPQHF	TGTGCCAGCAGCCTGAACAGGGTTCGGCAGCCCCAGCATTTT
many	TRBV15	TRBD2	TRBJ2-7	CATSRGGGRTVLEQYF	TGTGCCACCAGCAGAGGAGGCGGGAGGACGGTATTGGAGCAGTACTTC
few	TRBV27	TRBD2	TRBJ2-1	CASTPGGPFNEQFF	TGTGCCAGCACCCCGGGGGGGCCGTTCAATGAGCAGTTCTTC
few	TRBV10-3	TRBD1	TRBJ2-5	CAISETGQGRWVETQYF	TGTGCCATCAGTGAGACCGGACAGGGACGTTGGGTGGAGACCCAGTACTTC
.	TRBV14	.	TRBJ2-2	CAITNFNTGELFF	TGTGCCATTACGAATTTTAACACCGGGGAGCTGTTTTTT
.	TRBV29-1	.	TRBJ2-3	CSGGRDTDTQYF	TGCAGCGGGGGCAGGGACACAGATACGCAGTATTTT
few	TRBV12-3/TRBV12-4	.	TRBJ2-7	CASSLEGSTYEQYF	TGTGCCAGCAGTTTAGAGGGCTCGACCTACGAGCAGTACTTC
few	TRBV19	.	TRBJ2-3	CASSIGSTDTQYF	TGTGCCAGTAGTATCGGGAGCACAGATACGCAGTATTTT
few	TRBV10-3	.	TRBJ2-3	CAINKYGGTDTQYF	TGTGCCATCAACAAATATGGGGGCACAGATACGCAGTATTTT
.	TRBV25-1	TRBD2	TRBJ2-1	CASSDGGSNNEQFF	TGTGCCAGCAGTGATGGCGGGAGTAACAATGAGCAGTTCTTC
.	TRBV7-3	.	TRBJ1-1	CASRAPGNTEAFF	TGTGCCAGCAGAGCTCCGGGGAATACTGAAGCTTTCTTT
.	TRBV12-3/TRBV12-4	.	TRBJ2-7	CASRPGPDYEQYF	TGTGCCAGCAGGCCGGGCCCTGACTACGAGCAGTACTTC